These 27 T cell receptor beta chains originate from one sample sequenced in a study of cytomegalovirus exposure and HLA in healthy donors. Some clones are missing from TCRdb's copy, which holds only in-frame ones; the method was immunoSEQ multiplex PCR. The sample comprises about 160,000 clones, around 89% of which are singletons, and approximately 3% rests with the top ten. The specimen sequenced was PBMCs. The receptors derive from a young man in good health and CMV-seronegative.

The V call is TRBV29-1, the J call TRBJ2-2; D remains unclear. This CDR3 region has 12 residues. Germline V gene sequence: CDR1 SQVTM, CDR2 ANQGSEA. The germline V and J ends were trimmed by 3 bases and 1 base, with 3 bases remaining between them. In DNA, the CDR3 is TGCAGCGTTGAGAGGAACACCGGGGAGCTGTTTTTT. Translating it yields CSVERNTGELFF.

The CDR3 sequence: CASSIVRLATDNEQFF. The CDR3 coding sequence is TGTGCCAGTAGTATAGTGAGACTAGCGACTGACAATGAGCAGTTCTTC. The chain links TRBV19 to TRBJ2-1; 8 positions agree with TRBD2. The length of the CDR3 is 16 residues. Germline loops: CDR1 LNHDA, CDR2 SQIVND (reference sequence). V trimming: 1 base; J trimming: 5 bases; junction bases outside the gene matches: 7. The whole variable domain, filled in from reference TRBV19 and TRBJ2-1, reads DGGITQSPKYLFRKEGQNVTLSCEQNLNHDAMYWYRQDPGQGLRLIYYSQIVNDFQKGDIAEGYSVSREKKESFPLTVTSAQKNPTAFYLCASSIVRLATDNEQFFGPGTRLTVL.

The genes are TRBV10-3 and TRBJ1-1; possible D gene TRBD1, 5 bases. CDR3 size: 13 residues. Germline loops: CDR1 ENHRY, CDR2 SYGVKD. V was trimmed by 8 bases and J by 3 bases, leaving 13 bases between them. The CDR3 sequence: CAIRGWGDTEAFF. CDR3 in DNA: TGTGCCATCCGAGGTTGGGGGGACACTGAAGCTTTCTTT.

The DNA for the CDR3 is TGCGCCAGCAGTGAGACCCTGTCTAGCGGTTACGAGCAGTACTTC. Protein product: CASSETLSSGYEQYF. The genes are TRBV10-2 and TRBJ2-7; TRBD2 aligns across 7 bases. CDR3 length equals 15 residues. Germline-derived CDR1 and CDR2 are WSHSY and SAAADI. Losses at the gene ends were 2 bases for V and 4 bases for J; bases not matched to a gene: 8.

This clone came up a few times. This chain uses TRBV30 with TRBJ1-5; D call uncertain. V was trimmed by 3 bases and J by 3 bases, leaving 9 bases between them. The CDR3 totals 13 residues. The germline V gene encodes CDR1 GTSNPN and CDR2 SVGIG (reference sequence). CDR3 in amino acids: CAWSFGINQPQHF. The CDR3 DNA reads TGTGCCTGGAGCTTCGGTATCAATCAGCCCCAGCATTTT.

This clone turned up a few times. The chain has TRBV5-4 and TRBJ1-1; TRBD1 might be the D (6 bases). Trimming took off 0 bases at V and 3 bases at J, with 9 bases between the two ends. Germline V gives CDR1 SGHNT, CDR2 YYREEE (reference sequence). This CDR3 contains 14 residues. CDR3 in amino acids: CASSLEGGDTEAFF. CDR3 in DNA: TGTGCCAGCAGCTTGGAGGGGGGGGACACTGAAGCTTTCTTT.

The chain combines TRBV4-1 with TRBJ2-1; D not resolved. V lost 0 bases to trimming and J lost 0 bases, with 6 bases between them. The CDR3 spans 15 residues. The germline V gene encodes CDR1 MGHRA and CDR2 YSYEKL. For the CDR3, the DNA is TGCGCCAGCAGCCAAGATTGGAGCTCCTACAATGAGCAGTTCTTC. This encodes CASSQDWSSYNEQFF.

This chain joins TRBV4-2 and TRBJ2-3; TRBD2 agrees at 13 bases. After removal of 4 bases from V and 4 bases from J, the junction contained 11 bases not matched to a gene. Germline CDR1 and CDR2: LGHNA and YNFKEQ. The CDR3 is made up of 18 amino acids. In DNA, the CDR3 is TGTGCCAGCAGCCCCTTACGGGGACTAGCGGGGCGTGCAGATACGCAGTATTTT. This gives the protein CASSPLRGLAGRADTQYF.

CDR3 bases: TGTGCCAGCAGCTCCCTGACAGGAAATAATGAAAAACTGTTTTTT. Amino acid sequence: CASSSLTGNNEKLFF. The J gene is TRBJ1-4, the V gene TRBV5-6; TRBD1 is a possible D gene (6 bases). From germline, CDR1 is SGHDT and CDR2 YYEEEE. V lost 3 bases to trimming and J lost 4 bases, with 13 bases between them. The CDR3 is made up of 15 amino acids.

This clone has a handful of counts. This chain uses TRBV15 with TRBJ1-1; D perhaps matches TRBD1 (5 bases). V lost 0 bases and J lost 0, with 11 bases in between. This CDR3 has 16 residues. Looked up from germline, CDR1 is LNHNV and CDR2 is YYDKDF (reference sequence). CDR3 coding DNA: TGTGCCACCAGCAGAGACACGGTACAGGTGAACACTGAAGCTTTCTTT. Amino acids: CATSRDTVQVNTEAFF.

The chain employs TRBV11-1 and TRBJ2-3, with D perhaps matching TRBD2 (5 bases). CDR1 and CDR2 (germline): SGHAT, FQDESV (reference sequence). This CDR3 region has 15 residues. V was cut by 1 base and J by 2 bases, with 10 bases left in between. CDR3 DNA sequence: TGTGCCAGCAGCTTAGTACCGGAGGACACAGATACGCAGTATTTT. It encodes CASSLVPEDTDTQYF.

The rearrangement joins TRBV11-2 to TRBJ2-7; 9 bases map to TRBD1. CDR3 size: 13 residues. The germline CDR1 and CDR2 sequences are SGHAT and FQNNGV. V gave up 5 bases and J gave up 4 bases; unmatched junction bases: 3. The CDR3 region has the DNA TGTGCCAGCAGCCCACAGGGGGCATACGAGCAGTACGTC. Translating gives CASSPQGAYEQYV.

The chain carries TRBV28 and TRBJ2-2; 9 bases match TRBD1. Per germline, CDR1 MDHEN and CDR2 SYDVKM. Germline trimming cut 0 bases from V and 6 bases from J; bases unmatched to any gene: 5. The CDR3 is made up of 16 amino acids. This CDR3 is CASSLWDRGGAGELFF. CDR3 bases: TGTGCCAGCAGTTTATGGGACAGGGGTGGGGCCGGGGAGCTGTTTTTT.

The chain has TRBV6-5 and TRBJ2-3; tentative D call: TRBD1 (6 bases). Germline lookup yields CDR1 MNHEY and CDR2 SVGAGI. The V gene lost 4 bases and the J gene lost 3 bases, with 8 bases spanning the gap. The CDR3 has 13 residues. CDR3 nucleotides: TGTGCCAGCAGTTCCAGGGGTACAGATACGCAGTATTTT. It encodes CASSSRGTDTQYF.

The genes are TRBV7-8 and TRBJ1-5, with TRBD1 matching 8 bases. The CDR3 loop spans 14 amino acids. CDR1 is SGHVS and CDR2 is FQNEAQ in the germline V gene. The trim removed 5 bases at V and 7 bases at J, leaving 7 bases unmatched. The CDR3 here is CASSPGQGGQPQHF. The CDR3 DNA reads as TGTGCCAGCAGCCCCGGACAGGGTGGACAGCCCCAGCATTTT. Full variable domain (outside the CDR3, taken from reference TRBV7-8 and TRBJ1-5): GAGVSQSPRYKVAKRGQDVALRCDPISGHVSLFWYQQALGQGPEFLTYFQNEAQLDKSGLPSDRFFAERPEGSVSTLKIQRTQQEDSAVYLCASSPGQGGQPQHFGDGTRLSIL.

The rearrangement links TRBV7-6 to TRBJ2-3; D unclear. V was cut by 1 base and J by 0 bases, with 8 bases left in between. The V gene's germline CDR1 is SGHVS and CDR2 FNYEAQ. CDR3 size: 15 residues. CDR3 coding DNA: TGTGCCAGCAGCTTAGGGCGGATCAGCACAGATACGCAGTATTTT. It yields the protein CASSLGRISTDTQYF.

The V call is TRBV10-3, the J call TRBJ2-7, with TRBD1 as a possible D gene (5 bases). V was pared by 8 bases and J by 6 bases, with 11 bases between. The germline gives CDR1 ENHRY, CDR2 SYGVKD. This CDR3 comprises 11 residues. The CDR3 loop reads CAIGAGSEQYV. The CDR3 DNA is TGTGCCATCGGGGCTGGGTCCGAGCAGTACGTC.

V usage is TRBV5-4 and J usage is TRBJ2-1, with 10 bases matching TRBD1. This CDR3 region has 14 residues. J was trimmed by 8 bases and V by 4 bases; bases with no gene match: 6. CDR1 SGHNT and CDR2 YYREEE come from the germline V gene (reference sequence). CDR3 DNA sequence: TGTGCCAGCAGCCGGGACAGGGGTTTGGATGAGCAGTTCTTC. Encoded protein: CASSRDRGLDEQFF.

The chain uses TRBV27 and TRBJ2-1; 8 bases are shared with TRBD1. Germline lookup yields CDR1 MNHEY and CDR2 SMNVEV (reference sequence). The length of the CDR3 is 17 residues. With 5 bases clipped from V and 6 bases from J, the junction kept 15 bases outside the gene matches. DNA of the CDR3: TGTGCCAGCAGTCAACCACGGACAGGGACGGGGTTCAATGAGCAGTTCTTC. This sequence encodes CASSQPRTGTGFNEQFF.

The chain is built from TRBV10-2 and TRBJ2-1; TRBD2 is a possible D gene (5 bases). The germline V gene encodes CDR1 WSHSY and CDR2 SAAADI. V was clipped by 3 bases and J by 4 bases, with 13 bases between them. The CDR3 covers 15 residues. The CDR3 DNA reads as TGCGCCAGCAGTGATGAGGGCCCTTCGTACAATGAGCAGTTCTTC. This encodes CASSDEGPSYNEQFF.

The J gene is TRBJ2-1, the V gene TRBV6-4; TRBD2 agrees at 10 bases. The junction had 4 bases not matched to a gene; V was cut back by 6 bases and J by 5 bases. Looked up from germline, CDR1 is MRHNA and CDR2 is SNTAGT. The CDR3 is made up of 14 amino acids. This chain's CDR3 is CASRVSGRHNEQFF. As DNA, the CDR3 is TGTGCCAGCAGGGTTAGCGGGAGGCACAATGAGCAGTTCTTC.

V and J are TRBV5-1 and TRBJ2-2, with D tentatively TRBD1 (6 bases). The V gene's germline CDR1 is SGHRS and CDR2 YFSETQ. V was pared by 8 bases and J by 4 bases, with 12 bases between. This CDR3 is built from 13 residues. The CDR3 bases are TGCGCCAGTCAACAGGGAACCACCGGGGAGCTGTTTTTT. It is translated as CASQQGTTGELFF. Together with reference TRBV5-1 and TRBJ2-2, the CDR3 gives the full variable domain: KAGVTQTPRYLIKTRGQQVTLSCSPISGHRSVSWYQQTPGQGLQFLFEYFSETQRNKGNFPGRFSGRQFSNSRSEMNVSTLELGDSALYLCASQQGTTGELFFGEGSRLTVL.

The chain employs TRBV14 and TRBJ2-7, with D possibly being TRBD2 (5 bases). The germline gives CDR1 SGHDN, CDR2 FVKESK. The CDR3 length is 18 residues. Deletions cut 6 bases from V and 6 bases from J, with 30 bases between. The CDR3 nucleotides are TGTGCCAGCAGACCCCTTGCCCCAACCCTAGCTGTTGGTCTCGAGCAGTACTTC. The encoded protein is CASRPLAPTLAVGLEQYF.

The chain links TRBV11-2 to TRBJ2-7; TRBD1 agrees at 7 bases. The CDR3 totals 13 residues. Germline CDR1 reads SGHAT; CDR2 reads FQNNGV. Unmatched junction bases numbered 1, after V lost 5 bases and J lost 0 bases. As DNA, the CDR3 is TGTGCCAGCAGCGGGACAGCCTCCTACGAGCAGTACTTC. Its protein is CASSGTASYEQYF.

A few counts support this clone. V is TRBV18 and J is TRBJ2-1, with 7 bases identical to TRBD1. V lost 3 bases to trimming and J lost 2 bases; unmatched junction nucleotides: 10. Germline V gene lookup returns CDR1 KGHSH and CDR2 LQKENI. The CDR3 consists of 17 residues. The CDR3 coding sequence is TGTGCCAGCTCACCGTCCGGGACAGTTATGGCCTACAATGAGCAGTTCTTC. This gives the protein CASSPSGTVMAYNEQFF.

As to this clone: Compared with germline, one end of the junction differs, possibly owing to a read error. The chain uses TRBV27 and TRBJ2-1; D perhaps matches TRBD2 (6 bases). The CDR3 is 14 residues long. Germline lookup yields CDR1 MNHEY and CDR2 SMNVEV (reference sequence). CDR3 residues: CACRETSPFSEQFF. DNA of the CDR3: TGTGCCTGCAGGGAGACTAGTCCTTTCTCTGAGCAGTTCTTC.

The V gene is TRBV27, the J gene TRBJ1-1, with D perhaps matching TRBD1 (5 bases). Trimming shortened V by 2 bases and J by 4 bases, and 11 bases separated the two germline ends. The CDR3 is 14 amino acids. Germline V gene sequence: CDR1 MNHEY, CDR2 SMNVEV (reference sequence). The CDR3 DNA sequence: TGTGCCAGCAGTTTACAGGGCACTGCCACTGAAGCTTTCTTT. It yields the protein CASSLQGTATEAFF.